The 19 T cell receptor beta chains below come from one sample, sequenced in a study of memory CD4+ T cells and cytomegalovirus serostatus. The sort gate was single viable CD3+CD4+CD8-CD45RO+ cells for memory CD4+ T cells. Measured with immunoSEQ multiplex PCR; TCRdb has only the in-frame clones, and not every one. The sample contains about 57,000 clones, roughly 80% of which appear only once. Sequenced input: memory CD4+ T cells from blood. The receptors shown here come from an adult in good health and CMV-seronegative.

This sequence joins TRBV28 and TRBJ2-3, with 8 bases fitting TRBD2. The germline V gene encodes CDR1 MDHEN and CDR2 SYDVKM. J gave up 1 base and V 3 bases, and 9 bases lay outside the gene matches. The CDR3 spans 17 residues. CDR3 amino acids: CASSFYRAGGGTDTQYF. The DNA of the CDR3 is TGTGCCAGCAGTTTCTATAGGGCGGGAGGCGGCACAGATACGCAGTATTTT.

This clone was seen a handful of times. As DNA, the CDR3 is TGTGCCAGCAGTGGGGACGGACGGGGGGACCCCCTCCACTTT. It translates to CASSGDGRGDPLHF. This chain connects TRBV6-1 to TRBJ1-6, with D possibly TRBD1 on 5 matching bases. The CDR3 extends over 14 amino acids. V gave up 4 bases and J gave up 13 bases, with 17 bases separating them. Germline V gene lookup returns CDR1 MNHNS and CDR2 SASEGT.

The rearrangement joins TRBV6-5 to TRBJ1-5, with 7 nucleotides matching TRBD1. Germline-derived CDR1 and CDR2 are MNHEY and SVGAGI. CDR3 length: 14 amino acids. J was trimmed by 3 bases and V by 6 bases; bases with no gene match: 5. The CDR3 region has the DNA TGTGCCAGCAGACCGACAGGGTTCAATCAGCCCCAGCATTTT. It translates to CASRPTGFNQPQHF.

The chain couples TRBV20-1 to TRBJ1-5; no clear D gene. V was pared by 0 bases and J by 11 bases, with 8 bases between. Germline V gives CDR1 DFQATT, CDR2 SNEGSKA (reference sequence). The CDR3 length is 11 residues. This CDR3 reads CSARDGQAQHF. In DNA form, the CDR3 reads TGCAGTGCTAGAGATGGCCAGGCCCAGCATTTT.

The genes are TRBV5-5 and TRBJ2-3; 10 bases line up with TRBD2. CDR1 is SGHKS and CDR2 is YYEKEE in the germline V gene (reference sequence). The V and J ends lost 0 bases and 7 bases, in that order; junction bases with no gene match: 2. The CDR3 extends over 14 amino acids. The CDR3 sequence: CASSLDSGGNTQYF. CDR3 nucleotides: TGTGCCAGCAGCTTGGATAGCGGGGGGAATACGCAGTATTTT.

The chain carries TRBV5-6 and TRBJ1-2; tentatively, D is TRBD1 (5 bases). From germline, CDR1 is SGHDT and CDR2 YYEEEE. Deletions cut 1 base from V and 2 bases from J, with 15 bases between. The CDR3 has 16 residues. CDR3 bases: TGTGCCAGCAGCTTGTGGCGGACAACCCTAAACTATGGCTACACCTTC. The encoded protein is CASSLWRTTLNYGYTF. Full variable domain (remainder filled in from reference TRBV5-6 and TRBJ1-2): DAGVTQSPTHLIKTRGQQVTLRCSPKSGHDTVSWYQQALGQGPQFIFQYYEEEERQRGNFPDRFSGHQFPNYSSELNVNALLLGDSALYLCASSLWRTTLNYGYTFGSGTRLTVV.

The V call is TRBV2, the J call TRBJ1-6; 7 nucleotides line up with TRBD1. The CDR3 runs 14 residues. Germline V gene data show CDR1 as SNHLY and CDR2 as FYNNEI. V trimming: 6 bases; J trimming: 10 bases; junction bases outside the gene matches: 9. This CDR3 reads CASREGAVGSPLHF. CDR3 nucleotides: TGTGCCAGCAGGGAGGGGGCGGTTGGCTCACCCCTCCACTTT.

The chain has TRBV18 and TRBJ1-2; D is undetermined. Germline CDR1 is KGHSH and CDR2 is LQKENI. The V end lost 0 bases, the J end lost 2 bases, and 7 bases lay between the germline ends. This CDR3 region has 14 residues. In DNA, the CDR3 is TGTGCCAGCTCACCACCAGGTCGGAACTATGGCTACACCTTC. Amino acid sequence: CASSPPGRNYGYTF.

The genes are TRBV5-1 and TRBJ1-6; 11 positions agree with TRBD1. After removal of 3 bases from V and 3 bases from J, the junction contained 8 bases not matched to a gene. This CDR3 comprises 18 residues. CDR1 and CDR2 from the germline V gene are SGHRS and YFSETQ. CDR3 in amino acids: CASSSGQGALFYNSPLHF. The DNA of the CDR3 is TGCGCCAGCAGCTCAGGACAGGGGGCCCTATTCTATAATTCACCCCTCCACTTT. Full variable domain (rest looked up from reference TRBV5-1 and TRBJ1-6): KAGVTQTPRYLIKTRGQQVTLSCSPISGHRSVSWYQQTPGQGLQFLFEYFSETQRNKGNFPGRFSGRQFSNSRSEMNVSTLELGDSALYLCASSSGQGALFYNSPLHFGNGTRLTVT.

V is TRBV7-2 and J is TRBJ2-2; possible D gene TRBD2, 6 bases. V was cut by 7 bases and J by 7 bases, with 19 bases left in between. The length of the CDR3 is 15 residues. Germline assignment: CDR1 SGHTA and CDR2 FQGNSA. This chain's CDR3 is CASTVGGGAIGELFF. The DNA of the CDR3 is TGTGCCAGCACCGTGGGAGGTGGGGCGATCGGGGAGCTGTTTTTT.

The chain uses TRBV15 and TRBJ2-7, with D possibly being TRBD2 (5 bases). This CDR3 has 13 residues. Germline CDR1 LNHNV, CDR2 YYDKDF (reference sequence). Trimming stripped 1 base from V and 6 bases from J, with 10 bases between. DNA for the CDR3: TGTGCCACCAGCAGAGTAACTAGTTCCGAGCAGTACTTC. Translation gives CATSRVTSSEQYF. Supplemented by reference TRBV15 and TRBJ2-7, the full variable domain reads DAMVIQNPRYQVTQFGKPVTLSCSQTLNHNVMYWYQQKSSQAPKLLFHYYDKDFNNEADTPDNFQSRRPNTSFCFLDIRSPGLGDTAMYLCATSRVTSSEQYFGPGTRLTVT.

The rearrangement uses TRBV6-1 and TRBJ1-2; 8 bases agree with TRBD1. Losses at the gene ends were 4 bases for V and 2 bases for J; bases not matched to a gene: 9. Germline CDR1 and CDR2: MNHNS and SASEGT. The CDR3 has 16 amino acids. CDR3 loop: CASSATGGESNYGYTF. CDR3 in DNA: TGTGCCAGCAGTGCAACAGGGGGTGAATCAAACTATGGCTACACCTTC.

The chain combines TRBV5-1 with TRBJ1-1; D unresolved. The CDR3 runs 16 residues. Trimming cost V 1 base and J 1 base, with 14 bases left between them. Per germline, CDR1 SGHRS and CDR2 YFSETQ. CDR3 protein: CASSLTGGVGNTEAFF. CDR3 DNA sequence: TGCGCCAGCAGCTTGACGGGTGGTGTCGGGAACACTGAAGCTTTCTTT.

This rearrangement joins TRBV11-2 to TRBJ1-3, with D unclear. The V end lost 0 bases, the J end lost 2 bases, and 8 bases lay between the germline ends. The germline gives CDR1 SGHAT, CDR2 FQNNGV. The CDR3 length is 15 residues. CDR3 bases: TGTGCCAGCAGCTTAGATGGGGTGGCTGGAAACACCATATATTTT. Protein: CASSLDGVAGNTIYF.

This clone has just one count. The V gene is TRBV7-3, the J gene TRBJ2-1, with 7 bases that match TRBD2. The CDR3 is 15 residues long. Germline values: CDR1 SGHTA, CDR2 FQGTGA. J lost 8 bases, V lost 4 bases, and 11 bases had no gene match. The CDR3 spells CASSWGGEVSDEQFF. The CDR3 DNA reads as TGTGCCAGCAGCTGGGGGGGGGAAGTGAGTGATGAGCAGTTCTTC.

The chain combines TRBV13 with TRBJ2-7, with TRBD2 matching over 13 bases. The CDR3 contains 15 residues. Looked up from germline, CDR1 is PRHDT and CDR2 is FYEKMQ (reference sequence). Trimming removed 3 bases from V and 2 bases from J; junction bases left unmatched: 1. Here the CDR3 DNA reads TGTGCCAGCAGCTTCGGACTAGCGGGAGCCTACGAGCAGTACTTC. It codes for CASSFGLAGAYEQYF.

This clone was observed a single time. This chain uses TRBV11-2 with TRBJ2-2, with a possible D match to TRBD2 (6 bases). The CDR3 sequence is 14 residues long. Trimming took 6 bases from V and 7 from J, leaving 15 bases between them. Germline V gene lookup returns CDR1 SGHAT and CDR2 FQNNGV. Here the CDR3 DNA reads TGTGCCAGCAGGTCAAATTTCGGGGGCGGGGAGCTGTTTTTT. The encoded protein is CASRSNFGGGELFF. Variable domain in full (rest from reference TRBV11-2 and TRBJ2-2): EAGVAQSPRYKIIEKRQSVAFWCNPISGHATLYWYQQILGQGPKLLIQFQNNGVVDDSQLPKDRFSAERLKGVDSTLKIQPAKLEDSAVYLCASRSNFGGGELFFGEGSRLTVL.

The CDR3 nucleotides read TGTGCCAGCACCAGAGGCCCCAGGGAGACCCAGTACTTC. This codes for CASTRGPRETQYF. The V gene is TRBV25-1, the J gene TRBJ2-5, with D hard to call. The CDR3 has 13 residues. V was clipped by 7 bases and J by 5 bases, with 14 bases between them. Germline V gene data show CDR1 as MGHDK and CDR2 as SYGVNS.

This chain connects TRBV18 to TRBJ1-1, with a tentative D call TRBD1 (6 bases). There are 14 residues in the CDR3. Between the trimmed V and J ends, which lost 6 bases and 6 bases, there was a span of 17 bases. Looked up from germline, CDR1 is KGHSH and CDR2 is LQKENI. The CDR3 protein is CASSSQRGRPEAFF. DNA for the CDR3: TGTGCCAGCTCCTCCCAGCGGGGGCGACCTGAAGCTTTCTTT.